The T cell receptor (beta chain) described here comes from a study of T-cell memory formation after mild COVID-19. General observations from the study: Confirmation of SARS-CoV-2 specificity was lacking for second-wave clones peaking day 37. Balance between CD4 and CD8 was seen in clones contracting day 15 to 85, and a CD4+ lean was seen in later expanders. Of the contracting clones, CD4+ ones lay mainly in CM and EM, and CD8+ ones in EMRA.

cDNA libraries for TCR alpha and TCR beta, carrying sample barcodes and UMIs, came from 5'RACE with constant-segment primers. TCRdb redid the calling of the 5' RACE reads with MiXCR, one entry per CDR3 protein. The data contain around 220,000 distinct CDR3 sequences, roughly 15% of them singletons. Germline V gene sequence: CDR1 LNHDA, CDR2 SQIVND (reference sequence). Trimming took off 5 bases at V and 2 bases at J, with 10 bases between the two ends. The CDR3 runs to 13 residues. This clonotype has only a few counts. Its antigen is not known. This rearrangement joins TRBV19 to TRBJ2-7; D is undetermined. The receptor was isolated from a man between 18 and 35 years old who had mild COVID-19 (a few samples of this study predate the infection). Cell type and time point are not known. Sequenced: PBMCs or a T cell subset sorted from them (not recorded which). Here the CDR3 reads CASSGATTYEQYF. The CDR3 nucleotides read TGTGCCAGTAGTGGTGCCACGACCTACGAGCAGTACTTC.